This TCR beta chain was recorded in a study of T cells in localized non-small cell lung cancer. Notes on the study in general: Exceeding tumor, uninvolved adjacent lung had the highest T cell clonality. Sequencing was restricted to one tumor region; therefore, heterogeneity remains possible.

CDR3 length: 14 amino acids. Losses at the gene ends were 5 bases for V and 7 bases for J; bases not matched to a gene: 9. Per the germline V gene, CDR1 is LNHDA and CDR2 is SQIVND (reference sequence). About this clone: What it binds is unknown.

Here immunoSEQ multiplex PCR was the method, and the copy in TCRdb shows in-frame clones only, minus some. The table lists tens of thousands of clones, roughly 90% of them singletons. The receptor was derived from a woman between 35 and 75 years old with stage II lung adenocarcinoma. J is TRBJ2-3 and V is TRBV19; TRBD2 matches at 7 bases. Sequencing was performed on PBMCs, taken before any cancer treatment. CDR3 loop: CASSLSRTRNTQYF. CDR3 DNA sequence: TGTGCCAGTAGTTTAAGCCGGACTAGAAATACGCAGTATTTT.